One and the same sample provided the 23 T cell receptor beta chains below, sequenced in a study of blood T cell repertoires in COVID-19 (dated by TCRdb to the early 2020s). Libraries were made using the immunoSEQ multiplex PCR assay. The source is immuneACCESS, and TCRdb retained only in-frame sequences with V and J called. Part of the clones is not carried over; for the studies checked, unresolved V genes explain less than half of this, and the remainder is unexplained. This sample is represented by 15,000 to 17,000 clones; 75% to 90% of them were singletons. The ten largest clones represent about 20% of the sample. Sequencing input: peripheral blood. These receptors came from a man older than 75 with active or convalescent COVID-19.

The chain links TRBV18 to TRBJ2-3; D is uncertain. CDR1 KGHSH and CDR2 LQKENI come from the germline V gene. CDR3 length: 13 residues. V lost 4 bases, J lost 0 bases, and 5 bases lay in between. The CDR3 coding sequence is TGTGCCAGCTCACAATCTAGCACAGATACGCAGTATTTT. It is translated as CASSQSSTDTQYF.

The chain carries TRBV6-2 or TRBV6-3 and TRBJ2-3; TRBD2 matches 8 bases. The CDR3 is 16 residues long. Per the germline V gene, CDR1 is MNHEY and CDR2 is SVGEGT. Trimming removed 0 bases from V and 0 bases from J; junction bases left unmatched: 2. The CDR3 protein is CASSYSSGGSTDTQYF. Written as DNA, the CDR3 is TGTGCCAGCAGTTACTCGAGCGGGGGAAGCACAGATACGCAGTATTTT.

V and J are TRBV11-3 and TRBJ2-7, with D possibly TRBD1 on 5 matching bases. Per germline, CDR1 SGHNT and CDR2 YENEEA. The CDR3 has 13 amino acids. Trimming pared 3 bases from V and 0 bases from J, leaving 6 bases between. The CDR3 here is CASSLQGSYEQYF. CDR3 DNA: TGTGCCAGCAGCTTGCAGGGCTCCTACGAGCAGTACTTC.

The chain joins TRBV4-3 to TRBJ2-3; perhaps TRBD2 as D (5 bases). Germline CDR1 reads LGHNA; CDR2 reads YSLEER. This CDR3 contains 13 residues. V was trimmed by 5 bases and J by 3 bases, leaving 9 bases between them. CDR3 region: CASSARGTDTQYF. In DNA form, the CDR3 reads TGCGCCAGCAGCGCGCGAGGGACAGATACGCAGTATTTT.

The chain links TRBV6-5 to TRBJ1-2; 7 bases map to TRBD1. Germline V CDR1 and CDR2: MNHEY, SVGAGI. Trimming cost V 5 bases and J 8 bases; bases outside gene matches: 14. This CDR3 region has 15 residues. In nucleotides, the CDR3 is TGTGCCAGCAGTCTACCCGGACACAGGGGTGGAGGCTACACCTTC. Amino acid sequence: CASSLPGHRGGGYTF.

This rearrangement joins TRBV29-1 to TRBJ2-7; TRBD1 matches 11 bases. The germline CDR1 and CDR2 sequences are SQVTM and ANQGSEA. This CDR3 is 15 amino acids long. Losses at the gene ends were 0 bases for V and 3 bases for J; bases not matched to a gene: 4. As DNA, the CDR3 is TGCAGCGTTGAAGATACCGGGACAGGGGGCTACGAGCAGTACTTC. Translating gives CSVEDTGTGGYEQYF.

The rearrangement uses TRBV29-1 and TRBJ2-3, with D possibly TRBD1 on 6 matching bases. Looked up from germline, CDR1 is SQVTM and CDR2 is ANQGSEA. Trimming took off 7 bases at V and 8 bases at J, with 10 bases between the two ends. The CDR3 runs to 10 residues. The CDR3, as DNA: TGCAGCGCACAGGGATCTACGCAGTATTTT. Its translation: CSAQGSTQYF.

The DNA of the CDR3 is TGCAGCGTTGGTCCCTTTCCGGAGACAGGGAGTGGGGATACGCAGTATTTT. This codes for CSVGPFPETGSGDTQYF. This rearrangement joins TRBV29-1 to TRBJ2-3; 7 bases are shared with TRBD1. V lost 4 bases to trimming and J lost 6 bases; unmatched junction nucleotides: 19. Germline CDR1 and CDR2: SQVTM and ANQGSEA. The CDR3 has 17 amino acids.

J is TRBJ2-5 and V is TRBV5-6; D remains unclear. The germline CDR1 and CDR2 sequences are SGHDT and YYEEEE. Trimming took 4 bases from V and 5 from J, leaving 12 bases between them. The CDR3 length is 13 residues. CDR3 sequence reads: CASSLRFRETQYF. CDR3 nucleotide sequence: TGTGCCAGCAGCCTCAGGTTCAGGGAGACCCAGTACTTC.

Here the CDR3 DNA reads TGTGCCAGCAGCGGAAACGGACAGTTAGGGGAGCCCCAGCATTTT. Protein sequence: CASSGNGQLGEPQHF. The chain joins TRBV9 to TRBJ1-5; perhaps TRBD1 as D (6 bases). CDR3 length: 15 amino acids. The V end was cut by 3 bases, the J end by 8 bases, with 18 bases between. Germline loops: CDR1 SGDLS, CDR2 YYNGEE.

The gene calls are TRBV7-2 and TRBJ2-7; possibly TRBD2 for D (6 bases). The length of the CDR3 is 14 residues. Deletions cut 5 bases from V and 3 bases from J, with 14 bases between. CDR1 and CDR2 (germline): SGHTA, FQGNSA. The CDR3 reads CASSPGGSVYEQYF. The CDR3 region has the DNA TGTGCCAGCAGCCCCGGGGGTTCAGTCTACGAGCAGTACTTC.

The chain couples TRBV7-2 to TRBJ2-3; possibly TRBD2 for D (6 bases). From germline, CDR1 is SGHTA and CDR2 FQGNSA. The CDR3 sequence is 15 residues long. Trimming removed 1 base at V and 2 bases at J, with 10 bases between. The chain's CDR3 is CASSLVGGLTDTQYF. The CDR3 DNA sequence: TGTGCCAGCAGCTTAGTTGGGGGACTCACAGATACGCAGTATTTT.

This chain joins TRBV18 and TRBJ2-5; TRBD2 matches at 10 bases. With V trimmed by 4 bases and J by 1 base, 3 bases remained unmatched. The germline V gene encodes CDR1 KGHSH and CDR2 LQKENI. CDR3 length: 15 amino acids. CDR3 DNA: TGTGCCAGCTCACGAAGCGGGGGGGGCCAAGAGACCCAGTACTTC. Its protein is CASSRSGGGQETQYF.

V and J are TRBV27 and TRBJ1-5, with D perhaps matching TRBD1 (6 bases). The CDR3 is 16 residues long. Looked up from germline, CDR1 is MNHEY and CDR2 is SMNVEV (reference sequence). Trimming took off 5 bases at V and 7 bases at J, with 21 bases between the two ends. The CDR3 spells CASSKLTGTRGQPQHF. CDR3 DNA: TGTGCCAGCAGTAAACTTACAGGGACCAGGGGCCAGCCCCAGCATTTT.

The J gene is TRBJ2-3, the V gene TRBV15; 8 bases align to TRBD2. Trimming took 0 bases from V and 4 from J; bases not matched to a gene: 6. The CDR3 has 16 residues. Germline V gene lookup returns CDR1 LNHNV and CDR2 YYDKDF (reference sequence). In DNA, the CDR3 is TGTGCCACCAGCAGAGATGGGACTAGAGGCGCAGATACGCAGTATTTT. Translation: CATSRDGTRGADTQYF.

V and J are TRBV5-1 and TRBJ1-4; perhaps TRBD1 as D (6 bases). The CDR3 covers 12 residues. Trimming shortened V by 1 base and J by 8 bases, and 6 bases separated the two germline ends. The germline V gene encodes CDR1 SGHRS and CDR2 YFSETQ. CDR3 sequence reads: CASSLQGEKLFF. CDR3 nucleotides: TGCGCCAGCAGCTTGCAGGGGGAAAAACTGTTTTTT.

This clone was observed a handful of times. The gene calls are TRBV5-8 and TRBJ1-4; unclear D gene. CDR1 and CDR2 from the germline V gene are SGHTS and YDEGEE. The CDR3 runs to 15 residues. The germline V and J ends were trimmed by 7 bases and 0 bases, with 13 bases remaining between them. The CDR3 nucleotides are TGTGCCAGCGGGAGCAGCCTTGCAACTAATGAAAAACTGTTTTTT. This encodes CASGSSLATNEKLFF. The entire variable domain, with the rest obtained from reference TRBV5-8 and TRBJ1-4, is as follows: EAGVTQSPTHLIKTRGQQATLRCSPISGHTSVYWYQQALGLGLQFLLWYDEGEERNRGNFPPRFSGRQFPNYSSELNVNALELEDSALYLCASGSSLATNEKLFFGSGTQLSVL.

The genes are TRBV12-3 or TRBV12-4 and TRBJ1-2, with TRBD1 matching over 8 bases. Trimming removed 8 bases from V and 7 bases from J; junction bases left unmatched: 3. The CDR3 totals 11 residues. CDR3 bases: TGTGCCAGCGGACAGGGACCTGGCTACACCTTC. Amino acid sequence: CASGQGPGYTF.

The chain joins TRBV5-4 to TRBJ2-2; TRBD2 agrees at 8 bases. The V gene end was trimmed by 0 bases and the J gene end by 3 bases; junction bases not matched to a gene: 4. Germline lookup yields CDR1 SGHNT and CDR2 YYREEE (reference sequence). This CDR3 has 16 amino acids. The CDR3 coding sequence is TGTGCCAGCAGCTTGGTCGGGGGGGCGGACACCGGGGAGCTGTTTTTT. This gives the protein CASSLVGGADTGELFF.

V is TRBV11-2 and J is TRBJ2-5, with D unclear. The CDR3 totals 15 residues. Trimming cost V 2 bases and J 0 bases, with 10 bases left between them. From germline, CDR1 is SGHAT and CDR2 FQNNGV. The CDR3 sequence: CASSLRGYYQETQYF. CDR3 sequence (DNA): TGTGCCAGCAGCTTACGCGGATACTACCAAGAGACCCAGTACTTC.

The rearrangement links TRBV12-5 to TRBJ2-5, with 7 bases lining up with TRBD1. Germline CDR1 is LGHNT and CDR2 is FRNRAP. The V and J ends lost 0 bases and 5 bases, in that order; junction bases with no gene match: 3. The CDR3 sequence is 14 residues long. In nucleotides, the CDR3 is TGTGCTAGTGGTTTGGTCGACAGGGTGGAGACCCAGTACTTC. Protein sequence: CASGLVDRVETQYF.

J is TRBJ2-7 and V is TRBV5-8, with 7 nucleotides matching TRBD2. Trimming took 0 bases from V and 3 from J; bases not matched to a gene: 3. Germline CDR1 and CDR2: SGHTS and YDEGEE. This CDR3 region has 14 residues. This chain's CDR3 is CASSLGGGNYEQYF. In nucleotides, the CDR3 is TGTGCCAGCAGCTTGGGGGGAGGGAACTACGAGCAGTACTTC.

The chain uses TRBV4-3 and TRBJ2-7; 12 bases agree with TRBD2. The CDR3 has 16 amino acids. V was pared by 0 bases and J by 5 bases, with 5 bases of the junction left unmatched. The germline CDR1 and CDR2 sequences are LGHNA and YSLEER. The CDR3 reads CASSQDRGLAGNEQYF. As DNA, the CDR3 is TGCGCCAGCAGCCAAGACCGAGGACTAGCGGGGAACGAGCAGTACTTC.